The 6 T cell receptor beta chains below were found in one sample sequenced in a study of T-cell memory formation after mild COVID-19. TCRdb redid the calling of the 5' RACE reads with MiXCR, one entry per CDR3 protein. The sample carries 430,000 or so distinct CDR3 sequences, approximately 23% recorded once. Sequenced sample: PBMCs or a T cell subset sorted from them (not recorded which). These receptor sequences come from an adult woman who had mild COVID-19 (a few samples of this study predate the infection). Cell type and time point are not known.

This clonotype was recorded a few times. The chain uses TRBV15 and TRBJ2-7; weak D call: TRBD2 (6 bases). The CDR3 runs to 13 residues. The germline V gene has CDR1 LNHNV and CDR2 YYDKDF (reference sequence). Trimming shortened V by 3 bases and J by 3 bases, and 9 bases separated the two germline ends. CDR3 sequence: CATSRHGGYEQYF. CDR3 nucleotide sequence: TGTGCCACCAGCAGGCACGGGGGCTACGAGCAGTACTTC. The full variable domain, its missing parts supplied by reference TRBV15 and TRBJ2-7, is DAMVIQNPRYQVTQFGKPVTLSCSQTLNHNVMYWYQQKSSQAPKLLFHYYDKDFNNEADTPDNFQSRRPNTSFCFLDIRSPGLGDTAMYLCATSRHGGYEQYFGPGTRLTVT.

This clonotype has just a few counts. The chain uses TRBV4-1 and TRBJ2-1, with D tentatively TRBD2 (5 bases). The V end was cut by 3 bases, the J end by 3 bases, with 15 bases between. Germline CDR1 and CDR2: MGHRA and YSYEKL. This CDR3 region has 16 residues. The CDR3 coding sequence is TGCGCCAGCAGCCACCACTCCGGAGGATACTACAATGAGCAGTTCTTC. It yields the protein CASSHHSGGYYNEQFF.

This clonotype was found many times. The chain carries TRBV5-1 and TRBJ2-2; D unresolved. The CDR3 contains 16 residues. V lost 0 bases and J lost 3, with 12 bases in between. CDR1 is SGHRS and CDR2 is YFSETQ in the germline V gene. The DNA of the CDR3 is TGCGCCAGCAGCTTGGCATTAGACGGCGACACCGGGGAGCTGTTTTTT. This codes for CASSLALDGDTGELFF.

DNA for the CDR3: TGCAGCGTCGGACAGGGGGGGTACACCGGGGAGCTGTTTTTT. It encodes CSVGQGGYTGELFF. The chain couples TRBV29-1 to TRBJ2-2, with 10 bases lining up with TRBD1. Unmatched junction bases numbered 4, after V lost 6 bases and J lost 3 bases. The V gene's germline CDR1 is SQVTM and CDR2 ANQGSEA. The CDR3 spans 14 residues.

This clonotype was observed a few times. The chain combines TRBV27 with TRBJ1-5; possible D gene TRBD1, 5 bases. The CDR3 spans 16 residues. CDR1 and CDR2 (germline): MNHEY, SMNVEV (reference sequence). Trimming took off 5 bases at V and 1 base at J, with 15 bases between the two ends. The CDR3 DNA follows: TGTGCCAGCAGTACGGCATGGGGGGGAAGCAATCAGCCCCAGCATTTT. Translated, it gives CASSTAWGGSNQPQHF.

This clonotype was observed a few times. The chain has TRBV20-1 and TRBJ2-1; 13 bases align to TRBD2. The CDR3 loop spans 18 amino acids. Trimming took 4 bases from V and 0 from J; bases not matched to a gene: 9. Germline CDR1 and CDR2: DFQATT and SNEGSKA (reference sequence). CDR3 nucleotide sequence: TGCAGTGCTACATCGGGACTAGCGGGGATCAGCTCCTACAATGAGCAGTTCTTC. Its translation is CSATSGLAGISSYNEQFF.